This entry is about one TCR beta chain. The entry originates in a study of control samples from healthy donors and cancer patients. The length of the CDR3 is 14 residues. Looked up from germline, CDR1 is SGHNT and CDR2 is YENEEA. Trimming stripped 1 base from V and 9 bases from J, with 12 bases between. The data were produced by immunoSEQ multiplex PCR, yet TCRdb's version contains in-frame clones alone and is incomplete. This sample carries about 39,000 clones, about 86% of them seen once, and the ten largest clones take about a fifth. This chain links TRBV11-3 with TRBJ2-2; D may be TRBD1 (6 bases). The receptor comes from a woman aged 60-75 years with lung cancer. Sequencing used PBMCs. CDR3 in amino acids: CASSLVQGSRELFF. As DNA, the CDR3 is TGTGCCAGCAGCTTAGTTCAGGGGAGCAGGGAGCTGTTTTTT. Filled out from reference TRBV11-3 and TRBJ2-2, the complete variable domain reads EAGVVQSPRYKIIEKKQPVAFWCNPISGHNTLYWYLQNLGQGPELLIRYENEEAVDDSQLPKDRFSAERLKGVDSTLKIQPAELGDSAVYLCASSLVQGSRELFFGEGSRLTVL.